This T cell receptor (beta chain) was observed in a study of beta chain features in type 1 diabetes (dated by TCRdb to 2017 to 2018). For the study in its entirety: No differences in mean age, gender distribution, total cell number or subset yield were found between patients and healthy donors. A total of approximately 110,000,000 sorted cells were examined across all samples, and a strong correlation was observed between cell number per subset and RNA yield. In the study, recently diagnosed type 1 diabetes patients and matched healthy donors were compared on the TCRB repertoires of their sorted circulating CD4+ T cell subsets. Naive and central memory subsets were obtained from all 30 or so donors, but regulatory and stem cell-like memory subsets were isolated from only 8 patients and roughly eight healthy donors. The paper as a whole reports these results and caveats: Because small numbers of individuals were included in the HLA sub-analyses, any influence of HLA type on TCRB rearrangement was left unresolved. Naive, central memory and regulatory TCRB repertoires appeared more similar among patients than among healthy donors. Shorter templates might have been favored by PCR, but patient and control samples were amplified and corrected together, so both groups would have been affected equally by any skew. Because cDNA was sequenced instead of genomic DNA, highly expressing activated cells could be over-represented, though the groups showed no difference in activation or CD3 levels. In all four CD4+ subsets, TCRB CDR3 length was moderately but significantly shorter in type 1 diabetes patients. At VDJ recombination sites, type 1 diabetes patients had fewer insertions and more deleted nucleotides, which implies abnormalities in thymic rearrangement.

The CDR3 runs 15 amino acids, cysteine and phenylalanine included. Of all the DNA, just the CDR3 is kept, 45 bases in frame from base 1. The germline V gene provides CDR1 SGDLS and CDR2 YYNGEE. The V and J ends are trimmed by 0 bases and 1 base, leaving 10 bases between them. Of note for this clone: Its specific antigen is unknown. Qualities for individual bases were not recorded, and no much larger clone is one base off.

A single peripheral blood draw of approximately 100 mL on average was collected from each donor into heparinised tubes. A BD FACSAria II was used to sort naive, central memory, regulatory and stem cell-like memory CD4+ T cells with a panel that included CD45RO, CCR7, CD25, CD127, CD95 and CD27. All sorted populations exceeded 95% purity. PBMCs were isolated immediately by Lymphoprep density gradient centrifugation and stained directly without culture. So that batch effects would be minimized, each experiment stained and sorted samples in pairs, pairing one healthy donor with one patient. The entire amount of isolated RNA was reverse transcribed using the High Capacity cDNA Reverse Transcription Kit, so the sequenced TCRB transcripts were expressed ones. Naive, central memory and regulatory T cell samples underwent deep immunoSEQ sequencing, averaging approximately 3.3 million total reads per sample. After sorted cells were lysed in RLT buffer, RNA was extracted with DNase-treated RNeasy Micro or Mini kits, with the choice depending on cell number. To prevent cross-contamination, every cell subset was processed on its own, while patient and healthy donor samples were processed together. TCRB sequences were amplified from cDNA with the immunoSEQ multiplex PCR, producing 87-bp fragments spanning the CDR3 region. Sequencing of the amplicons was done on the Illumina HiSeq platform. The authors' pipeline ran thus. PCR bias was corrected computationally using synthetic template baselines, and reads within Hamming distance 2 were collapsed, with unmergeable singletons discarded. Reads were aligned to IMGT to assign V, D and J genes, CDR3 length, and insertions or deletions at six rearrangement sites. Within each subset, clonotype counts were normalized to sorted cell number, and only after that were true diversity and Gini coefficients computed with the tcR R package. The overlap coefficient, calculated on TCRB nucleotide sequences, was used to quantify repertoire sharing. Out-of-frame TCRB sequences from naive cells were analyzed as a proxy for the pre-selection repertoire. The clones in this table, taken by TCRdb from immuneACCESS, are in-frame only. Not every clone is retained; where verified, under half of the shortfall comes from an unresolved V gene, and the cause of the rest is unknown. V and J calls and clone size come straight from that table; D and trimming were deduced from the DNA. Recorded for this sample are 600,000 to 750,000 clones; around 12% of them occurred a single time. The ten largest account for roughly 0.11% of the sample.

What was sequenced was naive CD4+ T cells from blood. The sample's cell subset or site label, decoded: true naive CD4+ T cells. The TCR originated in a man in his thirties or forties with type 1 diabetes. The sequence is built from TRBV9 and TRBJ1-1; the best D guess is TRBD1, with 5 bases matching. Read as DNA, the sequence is TGTGCCAGCAGCGTAGCTCAGGGCACGAACACTGAAGCTTTCTTT. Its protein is CASSVAQGTNTEAFF.